This is a list of T cell receptor beta chains from one sample in a study of CD8 T cells in ankylosing spondylitis. TCRdb reanalysed the 5' RACE reads using MiXCR and keeps one entry per CDR3 protein. Counted here are about 340,000 distinct CDR3 sequences, 8% occurring once; the ten biggest clones make up approximately 14%. Sequencing used blood, either unsorted or a sorted T cell fraction (not recorded which). These receptor sequences come from a male donor with ankylosing spondylitis. The CDR3 runs from the conserved cysteine through the conserved F or W. Each record gives: J gene, V gene, CDR3 length, clone size, D gene, CDR3 protein, CDR3 DNA. D genes are given only for firm matches. Expanded clones are given a class, and other clones once, few, many or no size at all.

J: TRBJ2-1; V: TRBV5-1; length: 14; size: .; D: TRBD2; CDR3: CASSSTSGSNEQFF; DNA: TGCGCCAGCAGCTCGACTAGCGGGAGTAATGAGCAGTTCTTC
J: TRBJ2-2; V: TRBV29-1; length: 13; size: .; D: .; CDR3: CSAGWGNTGELFF; DNA: TGCAGCGCTGGGTGGGGAAACACCGGGGAGCTGTTTTTT
J: TRBJ2-2; V: TRBV12-3/TRBV12-4; length: 14; size: few; D: .; CDR3: CASSSSGASGELFF; DNA: TGTGCCAGCAGCTCCTCGGGGGCATCCGGGGAGCTGTTTTTT
J: TRBJ2-5; V: TRBV20-1; length: 11; size: few; D: .; CDR3: CSARAVETQYF; DNA: TGCAGTGCTAGAGCCGTAGAGACCCAGTACTTC
J: TRBJ2-7; V: TRBV6-2/TRBV6-3; length: 15; size: few; D: TRBD1; CDR3: CASSSGTGLPYEQYF; DNA: TGTGCCAGCAGCTCCGGGACAGGGCTCCCCTACGAGCAGTACTTC
J: TRBJ1-1; V: TRBV27; length: 14; size: .; D: TRBD1; CDR3: CASRPRTGGTEAFF; DNA: TGTGCCAGCAGACCCCGGACAGGCGGCACTGAAGCTTTCTTT
J: TRBJ2-5; V: TRBV7-8; length: 13; size: few; D: .; CDR3: CASSLAGKETQYF; DNA: TGTGCCAGCAGCTTAGCAGGGAAGGAGACCCAGTACTTC
J: TRBJ2-2; V: TRBV24-1; length: 15; size: few; D: .; CDR3: CATSDMRVNTGELFF; DNA: TGTGCCACCAGTGATATGCGAGTCAACACCGGGGAGCTGTTTTTT
J: TRBJ2-7; V: TRBV3-1; length: 14; size: .; D: TRBD2; CDR3: CASSQLAGGNEQYF; DNA: TGTGCCAGCAGCCAGCTAGCGGGAGGCAACGAGCAGTACTTC
J: TRBJ2-1; V: TRBV4-2; length: 13; size: few; D: .; CDR3: CASSQDTVLAQFF; DNA: TGTGCCAGCAGCCAAGATACTGTACTAGCACAGTTCTTC
J: TRBJ2-3; V: TRBV27; length: 15; size: .; D: .; CDR3: CASSLRRPTPDTQYF; DNA: TGTGCCAGCAGTTTACGGAGGCCCACTCCAGATACGCAGTATTTT
J: TRBJ2-7; V: TRBV10-3; length: 14; size: many; D: .; CDR3: CAISPGQGGYEQYF; DNA: TGTGCCATCAGCCCGGGGCAGGGGGGCTACGAGCAGTACTTC
J: TRBJ1-4; V: TRBV7-9; length: 14; size: many; D: .; CDR3: CASSFSATNEKLFF; DNA: TGTGCCAGCAGCTTCTCGGCAACTAATGAAAAACTGTTTTTT
J: TRBJ2-7; V: TRBV9; length: 15; size: .; D: .; CDR3: CASSVGGAGYYEQYF; DNA: TGTGCCAGCAGCGTTGGGGGCGCCGGTTACTACGAGCAGTACTTC
J: TRBJ2-7; V: TRBV5-1; length: 13; size: few; D: .; CDR3: CASSLVGSNEQYF; DNA: TGCGCCAGCAGCTTGGTAGGGTCGAACGAGCAGTACTTC
J: TRBJ1-2; V: TRBV2; length: 14; size: .; D: .; CDR3: CASRTDRANYGYTF; DNA: TGTGCCAGCAGAACAGACAGAGCTAACTATGGCTACACCTTC
J: TRBJ2-1; V: TRBV12-3/TRBV12-4; length: 11; size: .; D: TRBD1; CDR3: CASSLGQGAFF; DNA: TGTGCCAGCAGTTTGGGGCAGGGGGCGTTCTTC
J: TRBJ2-2; V: TRBV5-1; length: 16; size: many; D: .; CDR3: CASSPVPDVGFGELFF; DNA: TGCGCCAGCAGTCCCGTCCCGGATGTCGGCTTCGGGGAGCTGTTTTTT
J: TRBJ2-1; V: TRBV9; length: 17; size: .; D: .; CDR3: CASSVEWTSRSYNEQFF; DNA: TGTGCCAGCAGCGTAGAGTGGACATCACGCTCCTACAATGAGCAGTTCTTC
J: TRBJ2-7; V: TRBV15; length: 14; size: .; D: .; CDR3: CATSRGPIPNEQYF; DNA: TGTGCCACCAGCAGAGGGCCGATCCCGAACGAGCAGTACTTC
J: TRBJ2-2; V: TRBV6-1; length: 13; size: .; D: TRBD1; CDR3: CASSRTGSGELFF; DNA: TGTGCCAGCAGTCGGACAGGTTCCGGGGAGCTGTTTTTT
J: TRBJ2-7; V: TRBV6-2/TRBV6-3; length: 14; size: .; D: TRBD2; CDR3: CATSRAGDFYEQYF; DNA: TGTGCCACCTCCCGAGCGGGAGATTTCTACGAGCAGTACTTC
J: TRBJ2-3; V: TRBV12-3/TRBV12-4; length: 16; size: few; D: TRBD2; CDR3: CASSFLASGSGDTQYF; DNA: TGTGCCAGCAGTTTTCTCGCTAGCGGGAGTGGAGATACGCAGTATTTT
J: TRBJ2-2; V: TRBV5-5; length: 15; size: .; D: .; CDR3: CASWAGPANTGELFF; DNA: TGTGCCTCATGGGCAGGACCGGCGAACACCGGGGAGCTGTTTTTT
J: TRBJ2-7; V: TRBV6-1; length: 15; size: .; D: .; CDR3: CASSEQGIVSYEQYF; DNA: TGTGCCAGCAGTGAACAGGGGATTGTGTCCTACGAGCAGTACTTC
J: TRBJ2-3; V: TRBV7-3; length: 14; size: few; D: .; CDR3: CASSSRQSTDTQYF; DNA: TGTGCCAGCAGCTCTAGACAGAGCACAGATACGCAGTATTTT
J: TRBJ2-1; V: TRBV18; length: 14; size: .; D: TRBD2; CDR3: CASSGLEVGNEQFF; DNA: TGTGCCAGCTCCGGACTAGAGGTGGGGAATGAGCAGTTCTTC
J: TRBJ2-2; V: TRBV10-3; length: 17; size: .; D: TRBD2; CDR3: CASDDPGLAGGTGELFF; DNA: TGTGCCTCAGACGACCCGGGACTAGCGGGAGGTACCGGGGAGCTGTTTTTT
J: TRBJ2-5; V: TRBV7-8; length: 14; size: .; D: .; CDR3: CASSPGRLPETQYF; DNA: TGTGCCAGCAGCCCGGGGCGGCTTCCGGAGACCCAGTACTTC
J: TRBJ2-2; V: TRBV19; length: 16; size: few; D: .; CDR3: CASRDIRELDTGELFF; DNA: TGTGCCAGTAGAGACATTCGGGAGTTGGACACCGGGGAGCTGTTTTTT
J: TRBJ1-1; V: TRBV5-1; length: 12; size: many; D: .; CDR3: CASGAGDTEAFF; DNA: TGCGCCAGCGGCGCGGGGGACACTGAAGCTTTCTTT
J: TRBJ2-2; V: TRBV5-1; length: 15; size: .; D: .; CDR3: CASSLAQGMAGELFF; DNA: TGCGCCAGCAGCTTGGCACAGGGTATGGCCGGGGAGCTGTTTTTT
J: TRBJ2-5; V: TRBV18; length: 14; size: .; D: .; CDR3: CASSPGVSGETQYF; DNA: TGTGCCAGCTCACCAGGCGTGAGCGGAGAGACCCAGTACTTC
J: TRBJ1-2; V: TRBV5-4; length: 16; size: few; D: .; CDR3: CASSLGTTGDYYGYTF; DNA: TGTGCCAGCAGCTTGGGTACAACAGGAGACTACTATGGCTACACCTTC
J: TRBJ2-5; V: TRBV12-3/TRBV12-4; length: 12; size: many; D: .; CDR3: CASSQGGETQYF; DNA: TGTGCCAGCAGTCAGGGGGGAGAGACCCAGTACTTC
J: TRBJ2-7; V: TRBV5-1; length: 15; size: few; D: .; CDR3: CASSLEGRGYDEQYF; DNA: TGCGCCAGCAGCTTGGAGGGCAGGGGCTACGACGAGCAGTACTTC
J: TRBJ1-4; V: TRBV28; length: 13; size: many; D: TRBD1; CDR3: CASTGATNEKLFF; DNA: TGTGCCAGTACAGGGGCAACTAATGAAAAACTGTTTTTT
J: TRBJ2-5; V: TRBV24-1; length: 18; size: few; D: .; CDR3: CATSDSDPVGGLGGTQYF; DNA: TGTGCCACCAGTGATTCAGATCCGGTCGGGGGTCTGGGAGGGACCCAGTACTTC
J: TRBJ2-1; V: TRBV29-1; length: 14; size: few; D: TRBD2; CDR3: CSVGTSGRYNEQFF; DNA: TGCAGCGTTGGGACTAGCGGCCGATACAATGAGCAGTTCTTC
J: TRBJ2-1; V: TRBV7-2; length: 17; size: many; D: TRBD2; CDR3: CASSFAGLAGEGDEQFF; DNA: TGTGCCAGCAGCTTTGCGGGACTAGCGGGAGAAGGCGATGAGCAGTTCTTC
J: TRBJ2-1; V: TRBV4-2; length: 15; size: .; D: .; CDR3: CASSQVSMTYNEQFF; DNA: TGTGCCAGCAGCCAAGTCAGCATGACTTACAATGAGCAGTTCTTC
J: TRBJ1-2; V: TRBV29-1; length: 12; size: .; D: .; CDR3: CSVVKDNYGYTF; DNA: TGCAGCGTTGTAAAGGATAACTATGGCTACACCTTC
J: TRBJ1-6; V: TRBV5-1; length: 14; size: .; D: .; CDR3: CASSLTGNNSPLHF; DNA: TGCGCCAGCAGCTTAACAGGGAATAATTCACCCCTCCACTTT
J: TRBJ1-6; V: TRBV27; length: 14; size: few; D: TRBD1; CDR3: CASSFGTADSPLHF; DNA: TGTGCCAGCAGCTTCGGGACAGCGGATTCACCCCTCCACTTT
J: TRBJ1-2; V: TRBV2; length: 13; size: .; D: .; CDR3: CASPKREVYGYTF; DNA: TGTGCCAGCCCGAAGCGGGAGGTCTATGGCTACACCTTC
J: TRBJ2-6; V: TRBV10-3; length: 17; size: .; D: TRBD1; CDR3: CAIRLDRGPTGANVLTF; DNA: TGTGCCATCAGATTGGACAGGGGGCCCACTGGGGCCAACGTCCTGACTTTC
J: TRBJ2-7; V: TRBV27; length: 12; size: few; D: .; CDR3: CASSLNGDEQYF; DNA: TGTGCCAGCAGTTTAAATGGTGACGAGCAGTACTTC
J: TRBJ2-1; V: TRBV28; length: 15; size: few; D: TRBD1; CDR3: CASSTQGARYNEQFF; DNA: TGTGCCAGCAGCACACAGGGGGCGAGGTACAATGAGCAGTTCTTC
J: TRBJ2-7; V: TRBV7-9; length: 13; size: few; D: .; CDR3: CASSLVAAGEQYF; DNA: TGTGCCAGCAGCTTAGTGGCTGCTGGCGAGCAGTACTTC
J: TRBJ1-4; V: TRBV12-3/TRBV12-4; length: 16; size: few; D: .; CDR3: CASSFFWVGTNEKLFF; DNA: TGTGCCAGCAGTTTCTTCTGGGTGGGAACTAATGAAAAACTGTTTTTT
J: TRBJ2-1; V: TRBV9; length: 15; size: many; D: .; CDR3: CASSVVGLPLDEQFF; DNA: TGTGCCAGCAGCGTAGTTGGACTCCCATTGGATGAGCAGTTCTTC
J: TRBJ2-5; V: TRBV12-3/TRBV12-4; length: 13; size: .; D: TRBD1; CDR3: CASSETGPETQYF; DNA: TGTGCCAGCAGTGAGACAGGGCCAGAGACCCAGTACTTC
J: TRBJ2-5; V: TRBV19; length: 15; size: .; D: .; CDR3: CASSIRAGGQETQYF; DNA: TGTGCCAGTAGTATCCGGGCTGGCGGCCAAGAGACCCAGTACTTC